The rows below give T cell receptor beta chains drawn from one sample of a study of blood T cells in healthy people across ages. One entry per CDR3 protein, called by TCRdb with MiXCR from the 5' RACE reads. This sample has around 1.7 million distinct CDR3 sequences, with 28% found just once. Sequences were obtained from blood. All receptors derive from a woman aged 25 to 39 in good health. CDR3s include the opening cysteine and the closing phenylalanine or tryptophan. The order of the fields is J gene, V gene, D gene, CDR3 length, clone size, CDR3 protein, CDR3 DNA. A D gene is named only where the DNA matches it firmly. Clone sizes are given selectively: once, few, many, or a class where the clone is expanded.

>TRBJ1-6|TRBV2|TRBD1|17|.
CASRGGTASSYNSPLHF
TGTGCCAGCAGGGGGGGGACAGCCAGTTCCTATAATTCACCCCTCCACTTT
>TRBJ2-3|TRBV10-3|.|13|few
CAISAGMGDTQYF
TGTGCCATCAGTGCGGGGATGGGAGATACGCAGTATTTT
>TRBJ1-2|TRBV28|.|15|.
CASSLSGTGGGGYTF
TGTGCCAGCAGTTTGTCCGGGACCGGCGGGGGAGGCTACACCTTC
>TRBJ2-3|TRBV7-9|.|15|few
CASSPVESLTDTQYF
TGTGCCAGCAGCCCTGTTGAGTCCCTGACAGATACGCAGTATTTT
>TRBJ2-3|TRBV4-1|TRBD2|18|.
CASSQSVLAGVVADTQYF
TGCGCCAGCAGCCAGAGCGTACTAGCGGGGGTTGTCGCAGATACGCAGTATTTT
>TRBJ2-1|TRBV7-2|.|15|few
CASSLSLGPYNEQFF
TGTGCCAGCAGCTTATCGCTGGGACCCTACAATGAGCAGTTCTTC
>TRBJ2-1|TRBV12-5|.|13|few
CASAGFGTNEQFF
TGTGCTAGCGCCGGATTCGGGACTAATGAGCAGTTCTTC
>TRBJ1-1|TRBV29-1|.|15|.
CRTEGGRARGTEAFF
TGCAGAACTGAGGGGGGACGGGCCAGGGGCACTGAAGCTTTCTTT
>TRBJ2-4|TRBV28|.|13|.
CASSFAGHGIQYF
TGTGCCAGCAGTTTCGCCGGGCACGGCATTCAGTACTTC
>TRBJ2-7|TRBV7-2|.|15|many
CASSSYRDQSYEQYF
TGTGCCAGCAGCTCCTACAGGGACCAGTCCTACGAGCAGTACTTC
>TRBJ2-7|TRBV20-1|TRBD1|13|many
CSATLGTGYEQYF
TGCAGTGCTACCCTAGGGACAGGCTACGAGCAGTACTTC
>TRBJ2-3|TRBV6-5|TRBD2|14|few
CASGLAVSTDTQYF
TGTGCCAGCGGCCTAGCGGTTAGCACAGATACGCAGTATTTT
>TRBJ1-6|TRBV12-3/TRBV12-4|TRBD1|15|few
CASSFGTGGGSPLHF
TGTGCCAGCAGTTTCGGGACAGGGGGGGGTTCACCCCTCCACTTT
>TRBJ2-5|TRBV7-9|.|11|.
CASSLVGLVYF
TGTGCCAGCAGCTTAGTCGGCCTGGTGTACTTC
>TRBJ1-6|TRBV7-2|.|14|many
CASSPGTYNSPLHF
TGTGCCAGCAGCCCCGGGACGTACAATTCACCCCTCCACTTT
>TRBJ2-3|TRBV11-2|.|15|.
CASSLGGAIPDTQYF
TGTGCCAGCAGCTTGGGCGGGGCCATCCCAGATACGCAGTATTTT
>TRBJ2-1|TRBV5-1|.|13|.
CASSLGWDNEQFF
TGCGCCAGCAGCTTGGGTTGGGACAATGAGCAGTTCTTC
>TRBJ2-5|TRBV5-1|.|17|many
CASSLGGPARGGETQYF
TGCGCCAGCAGCTTGGGAGGACCGGCTAGAGGGGGAGAGACCCAGTACTTC
>TRBJ1-1|TRBV11-2|.|15|few
CASSITGRVNTEAFF
TGTGCCAGCAGCATAACAGGGCGGGTGAACACTGAAGCTTTCTTT
>TRBJ2-3|TRBV5-1|.|15|.
CASSPHLGGTDTQYF
TGCGCCAGCAGCCCGCATTTGGGTGGCACAGATACGCAGTATTTT
>TRBJ1-6|TRBV12-3/TRBV12-4|.|14|few
CASREGDAESPLHF
TGTGCCAGCAGGGAGGGGGACGCCGAATCACCCCTCCACTTT
>TRBJ1-2|TRBV5-5|.|15|.
CASSFSPRTEDGYTF
TGTGCCAGCAGCTTCTCCCCCCGGACAGAGGATGGCTACACCTTC
>TRBJ2-3|TRBV5-4|.|16|.
CASSSSSERVTDTQYF
TGTGCCAGCAGCTCCTCTAGCGAACGAGTCACAGATACGCAGTATTTT
>TRBJ2-1|TRBV4-1|.|14|.
CASSQEGTKTEQFF
TGCGCCAGCAGCCAAGAGGGGACCAAAACTGAGCAGTTCTTC
>TRBJ2-2|TRBV20-1|.|12|.
CSAGGGPGELFF
TGCAGTGCTGGAGGTGGACCCGGGGAGCTGTTTTTT